The 4 T cell receptor beta chains listed next were all sequenced from one sample in a study of blood T cells in healthy people across ages. For the second PCR, which ran for roughly 7 to 11 cycles, a sample-barcoded 5' primer and a J-beta primer mix were used. TCRdb independently ran MiXCR on the 5' RACE reads; one entry per CDR3 protein. This sample yields over 750,000 distinct CDR3 sequences, of which 20% to 30% are seen a single time; 9.4% belongs to the top ten. The data also belong to a second study, concerning T cells of mothers and their children.

Sequences were obtained from blood. These TCRs come from a boy aged 5-17 years in good health.

The chain carries TRBV7-2 and TRBJ2-5, with a possible D match to TRBD1 (5 bases). With 1 base removed from V and 0 bases from J, the gap between germline ends came to 12 bases. The CDR3 is made up of 16 amino acids. CDR1 is SGHTA and CDR2 is FQGNSA in the germline V gene. The CDR3 DNA reads TGTGCCAGCAGCTTAGGGTGGCTCAGGGACCAAGAGACCCAGTACTTC. Encoded protein: CASSLGWLRDQETQYF.

The chain links TRBV29-1 to TRBJ2-2, with a weak D call TRBD2 (6 bases). V was trimmed by 0 bases and J by 13 bases, leaving 27 bases between them. CDR3 length: 17 amino acids. The germline CDR1 and CDR2 sequences are SQVTM and ANQGSEA. CDR3 in DNA: TGCAGCGTTGAAGATCGGTCGGGGACCCGGCGGGCGGGATCGCTGTTTTTT. Its protein product is CSVEDRSGTRRAGSLFF.

The gene calls are TRBV3-1 and TRBJ2-7; either TRBD1 or TRBD2 may fit D (5 bases each). Deletions cut 4 bases from V and 6 bases from J, with 19 bases between. The germline V gene has CDR1 LGHDT and CDR2 YNNKEL (reference sequence). The CDR3 extends over 15 amino acids. CDR3 DNA sequence: TGTGCCAGCAGCCGGACCGCGCGGGCCCAGGGCGAGCAGTACTTC. Translated: CASSRTARAQGEQYF.

This chain connects TRBV5-1 to TRBJ2-1; the D gene is possibly TRBD2 (5 bases). This CDR3 comprises 15 residues. Germline CDR1 and CDR2: SGHRS and YFSETQ. Trimming cost V 3 bases and J 7 bases, with 17 bases left between them. The CDR3 nucleotides read TGCGCCAGCAGCTCCAATGGAGGTTCGGGGAATGAGCAGTTCTTC. Protein: CASSSNGGSGNEQFF.